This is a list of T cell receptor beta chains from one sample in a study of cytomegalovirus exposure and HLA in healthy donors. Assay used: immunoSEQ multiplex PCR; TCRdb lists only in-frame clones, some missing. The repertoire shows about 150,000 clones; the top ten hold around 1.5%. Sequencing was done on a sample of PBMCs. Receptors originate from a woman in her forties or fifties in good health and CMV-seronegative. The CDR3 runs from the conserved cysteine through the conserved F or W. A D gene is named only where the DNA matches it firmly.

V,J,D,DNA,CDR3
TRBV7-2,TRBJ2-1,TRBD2,TGTGCCAGCAGCTGGGGACTAAGTGTTGGGCAGTTCTTC,CASSWGLSVGQFF
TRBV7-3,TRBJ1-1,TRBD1,TGTGCCAGCAGCCCGGGACAGCTTTCCCTGAACACTGAAGCTTTCTTT,CASSPGQLSLNTEAFF
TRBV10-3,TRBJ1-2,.,TGTGCCATCAGTGGTCGTCGAGGTGAAGCTAACTATGGCTACACCTTC,CAISGRRGEANYGYTF
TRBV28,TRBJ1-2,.,TGTGCCAGCAGTTTCCCTGCGGGTACCCAGGGCTACACCTTC,CASSFPAGTQGYTF
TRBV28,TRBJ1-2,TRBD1,TGTGCCAGCAGTTTAGGAGGACAGGGGCACTATGGCTACACCTTC,CASSLGGQGHYGYTF
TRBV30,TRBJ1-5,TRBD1,TGTGCCTGGGGATTCGACAGGGCGAATCAGCCCCAGCATTTT,CAWGFDRANQPQHF
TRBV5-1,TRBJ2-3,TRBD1,TGCGCCAGCAGCAAGGGACAGGGAATTAACACAGATACGCAGTATTTT,CASSKGQGINTDTQYF
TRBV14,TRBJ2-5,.,TGTGCCAGCAGCCTTTTAAGACAGTTATTTGGAGAGACCCAGTACTTC,CASSLLRQLFGETQYF
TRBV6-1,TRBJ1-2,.,TGTGCCAGCGGTAGCCGTCAGATTTATGGCTACACCTTC,CASGSRQIYGYTF
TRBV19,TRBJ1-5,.,TGTGCCAGTATGATGGAGGGCGGGCAGCCCCAGCATTTT,CASMMEGGQPQHF
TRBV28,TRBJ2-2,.,TGTGCCAGCAGTTCGGCCGGGGAGCTGTTTTTT,CASSSAGELFF
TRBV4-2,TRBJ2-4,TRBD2,TGTGCCAGCAGGGAGATAGCGGGGGGTCTAGCCAAAAACATTCAGTACTTC,CASREIAGGLAKNIQYF
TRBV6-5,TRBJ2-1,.,TGTGCCAGCAGTTATGGGCCCCACAATGAGCAGTTCTTC,CASSYGPHNEQFF
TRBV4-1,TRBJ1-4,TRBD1,TGCGCCAGCAGCCCACTAGGGGGACAGGGGAATGAAAAACTGTTTTTT,CASSPLGGQGNEKLFF
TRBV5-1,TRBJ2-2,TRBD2,TGCGCCAGCAGTCCTACTAGCGGGAACACCGGGGAGCTGTTTTTT,CASSPTSGNTGELFF
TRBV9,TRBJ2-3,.,TGTGCCAGCAGCGTGGGAGCGGGTAGAGGGACAGATACGCAGTATTTT,CASSVGAGRGTDTQYF
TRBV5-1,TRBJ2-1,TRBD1,TGCGCCAGCAGGCCTCCAACCGGGACAGGGGACAATGAGCAGTTCTTC,CASRPPTGTGDNEQFF
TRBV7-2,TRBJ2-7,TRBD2,TGTGCCAGCAGCTGGAAAACTAGCGGGGGGGGAGAGCAGTACTTC,CASSWKTSGGGEQYF
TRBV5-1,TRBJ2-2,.,TGCGCCAGCAGCTTGGAAGGGGGCACCGGGGAGCTGTTTTTT,CASSLEGGTGELFF
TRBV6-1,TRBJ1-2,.,TGTGCCAGCACGGGGCAGCCGGGGGATTACTATGGCTACACCTTC,CASTGQPGDYYGYTF
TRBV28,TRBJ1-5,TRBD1,TGTGCCAGCAACTTCCCAGGGGGGAATCAGCCCCAGCATTTT,CASNFPGGNQPQHF
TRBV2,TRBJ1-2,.,TGTGCCAGCAGTGGTCAGGTCAACTATGGCTACACCTTC,CASSGQVNYGYTF
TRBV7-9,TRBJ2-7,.,TGTGCCAGCAGCTCCGAGTACGAGCAGTACTTC,CASSSEYEQYF
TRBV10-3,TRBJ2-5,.,TGTGCCATCAGTGAGCAGGAGGTGGAGACCCAGTACTTC,CAISEQEVETQYF
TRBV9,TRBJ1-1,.,TGTGCCAGCAGCCCTGACGGGACACAGAACACTGAAGCTTTCTTT,CASSPDGTQNTEAFF
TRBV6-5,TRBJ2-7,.,TGTGCCAGCGGTAGGGAGGCCTACGAGCAGTACTTC,CASGREAYEQYF
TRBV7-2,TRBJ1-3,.,TGTGCCAGCAGCTTAGTGATCGCAGTCTCTGGAAACACCATATATTTT,CASSLVIAVSGNTIYF